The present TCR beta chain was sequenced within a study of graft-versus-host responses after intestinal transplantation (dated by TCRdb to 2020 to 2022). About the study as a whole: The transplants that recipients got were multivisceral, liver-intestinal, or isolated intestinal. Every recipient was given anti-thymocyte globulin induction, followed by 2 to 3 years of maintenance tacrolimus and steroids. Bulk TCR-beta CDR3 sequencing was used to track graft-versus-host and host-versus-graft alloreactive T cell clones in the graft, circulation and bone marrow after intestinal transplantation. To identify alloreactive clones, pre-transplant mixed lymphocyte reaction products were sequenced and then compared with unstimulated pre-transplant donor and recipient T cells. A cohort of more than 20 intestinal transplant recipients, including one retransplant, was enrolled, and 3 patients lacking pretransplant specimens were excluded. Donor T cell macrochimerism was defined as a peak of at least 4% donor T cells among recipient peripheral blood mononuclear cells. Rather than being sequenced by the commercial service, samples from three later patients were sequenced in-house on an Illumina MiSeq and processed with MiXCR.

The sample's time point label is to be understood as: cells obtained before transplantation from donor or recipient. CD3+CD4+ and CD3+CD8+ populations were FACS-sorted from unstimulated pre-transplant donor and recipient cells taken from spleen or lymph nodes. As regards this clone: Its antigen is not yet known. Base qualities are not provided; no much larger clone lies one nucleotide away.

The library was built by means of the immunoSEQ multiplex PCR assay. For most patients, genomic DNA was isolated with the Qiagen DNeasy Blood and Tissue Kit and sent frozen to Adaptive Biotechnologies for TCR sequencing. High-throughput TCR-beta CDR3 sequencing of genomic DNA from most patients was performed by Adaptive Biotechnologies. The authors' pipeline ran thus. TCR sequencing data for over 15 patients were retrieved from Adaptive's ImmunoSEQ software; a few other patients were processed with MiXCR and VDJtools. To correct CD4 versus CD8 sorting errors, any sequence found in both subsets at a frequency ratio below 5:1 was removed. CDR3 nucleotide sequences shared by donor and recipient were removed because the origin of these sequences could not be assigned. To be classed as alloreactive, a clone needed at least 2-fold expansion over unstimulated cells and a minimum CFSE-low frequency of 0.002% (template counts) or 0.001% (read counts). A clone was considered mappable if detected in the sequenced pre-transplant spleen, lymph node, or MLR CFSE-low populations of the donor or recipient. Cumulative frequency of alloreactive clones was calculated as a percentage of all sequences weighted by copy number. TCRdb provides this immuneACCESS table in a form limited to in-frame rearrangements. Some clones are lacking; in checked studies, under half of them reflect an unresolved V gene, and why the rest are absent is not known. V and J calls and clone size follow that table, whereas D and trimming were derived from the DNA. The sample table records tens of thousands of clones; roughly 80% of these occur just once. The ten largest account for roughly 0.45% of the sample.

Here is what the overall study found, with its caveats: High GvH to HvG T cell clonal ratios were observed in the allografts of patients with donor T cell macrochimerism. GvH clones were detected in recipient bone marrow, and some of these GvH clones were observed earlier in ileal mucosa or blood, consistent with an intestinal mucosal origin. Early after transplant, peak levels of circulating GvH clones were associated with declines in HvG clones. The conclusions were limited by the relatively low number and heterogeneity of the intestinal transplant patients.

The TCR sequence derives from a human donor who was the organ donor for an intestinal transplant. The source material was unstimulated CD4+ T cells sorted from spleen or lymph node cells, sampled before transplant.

Here the CDR3 is given as CASSPRRGGADEQYF. In nucleotides, the sequence is TGCGCCAGCAGCCCACGGAGGGGGGGGGCGGACGAGCAGTACTTC. The chain joins TRBV4-3 to TRBJ2-7; a weak D assignment points to TRBD2 (7 bases agree). V sheds 4 bases and J sheds 5 bases, leaving 18 bases between their ends. The germline V gene specifies LGHNA as CDR1 and YSLEER as CDR2. CDR3 length: 15 amino acids, cysteine to phenylalanine. The sequence is cut down to CDR3 DNA, 45 bases in frame from base 1.